This TCR beta chain is drawn from a study of identifying expanded T cells in peripheral blood. Libraries were prepared by immunoSEQ multiplex PCR; TCRdb keeps only in-frame clonotypes and omits some of them. The data contain roughly 86,000 clones, about 85% of them singletons. There are 16 residues in the CDR3. The V segment lost 2 bases and the J segment 7 bases; nucleotides outside the gene matches: 6. Germline CDR1 and CDR2: SGHAT and FQDESV (reference sequence). The chain joins TRBV11-1 to TRBJ2-1; 12 positions agree with TRBD1. This receptor was taken from a person between 18 and 75 years old in good health. Sample: blood. In DNA form, the CDR3 reads TGTGCCAGCAGCTTAACTACGGGACAGGGGGCAAATGAGCAGTTCTTC. Translated, it gives CASSLTTGQGANEQFF.